This TCR beta chain was sequenced during a study of shared clonotypes between healthy human individuals. Regarding the study as a whole: Several donors held about 5% of naive CD4 clonotypes in common. Apart from blood, nothing was sampled; tissue repertoires likely differ.

Trimming removed 5 bases from V and 0 bases from J, with 17 bases in between. In germline, CDR1 is MDHEN, CDR2 SYDVKM. The CDR3 covers 17 residues. Details on this clone: Its antigen is not identified.

Assay: immunoSEQ multiplex PCR; the TCRdb copy retains only in-frame clones and omits some. Here the sample spans roughly 220,000 clones, 60% to 80% being singletons. This TCR was sampled from a man aged 25 to 40 in good health. The chain is built from TRBV28 and TRBJ1-5; D might be TRBD1 (6 bases). Sequencing used memory CD4+ T cells sorted from blood. Subset in this sample: CD45RA-negative fraction. The CDR3 loop reads CASSASDSRPSNQPQHF. The CDR3 bases are TGTGCCAGCAGTGCGTCGGACAGTCGTCCTAGCAATCAGCCCCAGCATTTT.